This T cell receptor beta chain was found in a study of T cell responses to AZD1222 COVID-19 vaccine. This CDR3 region has 16 residues. The junction had 11 bases not matched to a gene; V was cut back by 4 bases and J by 8 bases. CDR1 and CDR2 from the germline V gene are SNHLY and FYNNEI. Measured with immunoSEQ multiplex PCR; TCRdb has only the in-frame clones, and not every one. The repertoire holds 100,000 or so clones, with around 83% as singletons. The receptor was isolated from an adult in good health. The sequencing here drew on peripheral blood, taken on day 0 of AZD1222 vaccination. This sequence joins TRBV2 and TRBJ2-1; 10 positions match TRBD1. CDR3: CASSAPGQGYLHEQFF. For the CDR3, the DNA is TGTGCCAGCAGTGCCCCGGGACAGGGGTATCTGCATGAGCAGTTCTTC. The full variable domain, in which reference TRBV2 and TRBJ2-1 provide the parts outside the CDR3, is EPEVTQTPSHQVTQMGQEVILRCVPISNHLYFYWYRQILGQKVEFLVSFYNNEISEKSEIFDDQFSVERPDGSNFTLKIRSTKLEDSAMYFCASSAPGQGYLHEQFFGPGTRLTVL.